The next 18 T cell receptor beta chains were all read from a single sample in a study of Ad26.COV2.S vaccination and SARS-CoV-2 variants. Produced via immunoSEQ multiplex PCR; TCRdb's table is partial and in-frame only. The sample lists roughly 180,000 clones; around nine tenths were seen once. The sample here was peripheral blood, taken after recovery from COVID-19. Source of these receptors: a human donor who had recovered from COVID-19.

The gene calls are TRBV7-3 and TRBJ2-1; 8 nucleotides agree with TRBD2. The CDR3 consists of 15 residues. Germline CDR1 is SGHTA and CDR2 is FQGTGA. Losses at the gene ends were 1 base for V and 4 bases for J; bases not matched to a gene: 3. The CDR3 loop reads CASSLRPSGYNEQFF. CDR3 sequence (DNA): TGTGCCAGCAGCTTAAGGCCTAGCGGGTACAATGAGCAGTTCTTC.

The CDR3 DNA is TGTGCCAGCAGTCCCGGGGACGTCATCAACGAGCAGTACTTC. Its protein product is CASSPGDVINEQYF. The V gene is TRBV5-6, the J gene TRBJ2-7; perhaps D is TRBD1 or TRBD2 (5 bases each). Trimming took off 5 bases at V and 5 bases at J, with 17 bases between the two ends. The CDR3 runs 14 residues. The V gene's germline CDR1 is SGHDT and CDR2 YYEEEE.

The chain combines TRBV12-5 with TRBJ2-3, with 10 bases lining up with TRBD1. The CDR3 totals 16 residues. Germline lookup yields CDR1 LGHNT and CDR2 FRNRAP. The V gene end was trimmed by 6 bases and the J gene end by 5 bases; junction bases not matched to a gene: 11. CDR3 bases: TGTGCTAGTGGCCCCGGGACAGGGGAGAGGGGAGATACGCAGTATTTT. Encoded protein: CASGPGTGERGDTQYF.

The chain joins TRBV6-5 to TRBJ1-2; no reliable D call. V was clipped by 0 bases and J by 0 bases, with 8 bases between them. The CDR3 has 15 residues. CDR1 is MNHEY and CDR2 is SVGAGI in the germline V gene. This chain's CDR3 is CASSYSTEANYGYTF. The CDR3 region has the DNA TGTGCCAGCAGTTACTCGACGGAGGCTAACTATGGCTACACCTTC.

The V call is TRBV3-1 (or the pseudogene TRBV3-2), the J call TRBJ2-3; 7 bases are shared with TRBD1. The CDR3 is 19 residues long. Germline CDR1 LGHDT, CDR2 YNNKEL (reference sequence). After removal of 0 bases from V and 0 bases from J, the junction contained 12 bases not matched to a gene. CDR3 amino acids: CASSQDTITGTASTDTQYF. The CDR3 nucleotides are TGTGCCAGCAGCCAAGATACGATAACCGGGACAGCGAGCACAGATACGCAGTATTTT.

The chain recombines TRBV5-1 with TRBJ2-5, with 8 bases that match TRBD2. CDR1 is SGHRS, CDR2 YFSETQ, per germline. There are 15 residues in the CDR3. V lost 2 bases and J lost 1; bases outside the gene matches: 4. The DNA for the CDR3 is TGCGCCAGCAGCTTTAGCGGGGACCGCCAAGAGACCCAGTACTTC. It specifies CASSFSGDRQETQYF.

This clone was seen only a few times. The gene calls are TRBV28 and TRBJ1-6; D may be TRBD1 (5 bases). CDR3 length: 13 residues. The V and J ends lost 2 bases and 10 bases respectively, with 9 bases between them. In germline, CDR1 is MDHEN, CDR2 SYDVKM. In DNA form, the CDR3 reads TGTGCCAGCAGTTTACTTAGGGGATCACCCCTCCACTTT. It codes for CASSLLRGSPLHF.

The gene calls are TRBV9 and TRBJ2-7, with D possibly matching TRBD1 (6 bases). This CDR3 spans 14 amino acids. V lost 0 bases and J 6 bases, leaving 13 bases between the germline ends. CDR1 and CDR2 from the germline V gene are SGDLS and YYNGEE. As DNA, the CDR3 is TGTGCCAGCAGCGTAGCTGGGGGCCATACCGAGCAGTACTTC. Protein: CASSVAGGHTEQYF. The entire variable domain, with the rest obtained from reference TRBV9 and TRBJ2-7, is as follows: DSGVTQTPKHLITATGQRVTLRCSPRSGDLSVYWYQQSLDQGLQFLIQYYNGEERAKGNILERFSAQQFPDLHSELNLSSLELGDSALYFCASSVAGGHTEQYFGPGTRLTVT.

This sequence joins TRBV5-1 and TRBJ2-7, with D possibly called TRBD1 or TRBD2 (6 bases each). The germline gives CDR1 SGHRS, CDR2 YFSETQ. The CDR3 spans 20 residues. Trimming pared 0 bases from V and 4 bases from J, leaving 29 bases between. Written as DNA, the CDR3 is TGCGCCAGCAGCTTGGCCGTCGGGGGCGCGGGCGGGTCAGAGATTTACGAGCAGTACTTC. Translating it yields CASSLAVGGAGGSEIYEQYF.

CDR3: CASSPARLPYNEQFF. In nucleotides, the CDR3 is TGTGCCAGCAGTCCCGCCCGACTGCCCTACAATGAGCAGTTCTTC. The rearrangement links TRBV6-5 to TRBJ2-1, with unresolved D. Germline CDR1 reads MNHEY; CDR2 reads SVGAGI. The ends were cut back, 5 bases at V and 2 bases at J, with 13 bases in the middle. This CDR3 region has 15 residues.

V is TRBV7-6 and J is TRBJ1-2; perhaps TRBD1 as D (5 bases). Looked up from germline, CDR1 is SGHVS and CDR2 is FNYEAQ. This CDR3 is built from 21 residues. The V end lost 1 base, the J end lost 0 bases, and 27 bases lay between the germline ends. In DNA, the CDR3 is TGTGCCAGCAGCTTAGGAGGAGAACTGTTAAGTCCAGGGAATTCTAACTATGGCTACACCTTC. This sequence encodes CASSLGGELLSPGNSNYGYTF.

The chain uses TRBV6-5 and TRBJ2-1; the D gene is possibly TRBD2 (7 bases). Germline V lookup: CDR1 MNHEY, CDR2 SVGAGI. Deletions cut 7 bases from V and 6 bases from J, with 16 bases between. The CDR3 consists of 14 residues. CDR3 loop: CASTTPGGPNEQFF. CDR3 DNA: TGTGCCAGCACCACCCCGGGGGGCCCCAATGAGCAGTTCTTC.

The CDR3 nucleotides are TGTGCCAGCAGTGAAATTGGGCCAGGGGCGTATCAAGAGACCCAGTACTTC. Its protein is CASSEIGPGAYQETQYF. The chain combines TRBV25-1 with TRBJ2-5; the D gene is possibly TRBD1 (6 bases). The V gene's germline CDR1 is MGHDK and CDR2 SYGVNS. The CDR3 runs 17 residues. V shed 2 bases and J shed 2 bases, with 18 bases lying between them. The entire variable domain, with the rest obtained from reference TRBV25-1 and TRBJ2-5, is as follows: EADIYQTPRYLVIGTGKKITLECSQTMGHDKMYWYQQDPGMELHLIHYSYGVNSTEKGDLSSESTVSRIRTEHFPLTLESARPSHTSQYLCASSEIGPGAYQETQYFGPGTRLLVL.

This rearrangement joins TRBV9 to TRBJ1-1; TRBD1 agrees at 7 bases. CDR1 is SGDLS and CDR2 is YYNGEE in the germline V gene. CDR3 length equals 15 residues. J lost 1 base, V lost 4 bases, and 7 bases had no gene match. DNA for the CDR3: TGTGCCAGCAGCCTTGAGACAGGGAAGAACACTGAAGCTTTCTTT. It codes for CASSLETGKNTEAFF.

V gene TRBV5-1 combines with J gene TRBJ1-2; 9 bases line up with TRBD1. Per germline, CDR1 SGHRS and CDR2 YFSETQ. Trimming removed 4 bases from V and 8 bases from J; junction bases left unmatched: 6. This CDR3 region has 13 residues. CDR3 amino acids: CASSTGQGRGYTF. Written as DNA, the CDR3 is TGCGCCAGCAGCACGGGACAGGGCCGCGGCTACACCTTC.

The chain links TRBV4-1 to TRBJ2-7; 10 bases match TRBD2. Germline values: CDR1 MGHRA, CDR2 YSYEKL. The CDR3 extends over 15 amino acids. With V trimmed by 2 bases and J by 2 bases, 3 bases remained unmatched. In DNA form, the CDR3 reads TGCGCCAGCAGCCAACTAGCGGGGGCCACCTACGAGCAGTACTTC. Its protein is CASSQLAGATYEQYF.

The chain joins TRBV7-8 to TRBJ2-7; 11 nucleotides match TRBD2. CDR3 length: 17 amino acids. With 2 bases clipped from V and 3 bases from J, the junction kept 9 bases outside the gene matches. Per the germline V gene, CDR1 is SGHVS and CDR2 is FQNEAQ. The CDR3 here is CASSLRSRLAGSYEQYF. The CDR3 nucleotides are TGTGCCAGCAGCTTAAGGTCCAGACTAGCGGGAAGCTACGAGCAGTACTTC.

CDR3 in amino acids: CASSLSAGGKIYEQYF. CDR3 sequence (DNA): TGCGCCAGCAGCCTTTCAGCGGGAGGGAAAATCTACGAGCAGTACTTC. V is TRBV5-1 and J is TRBJ2-7, with 10 positions matching TRBD2. After removal of 4 bases from V and 3 bases from J, the junction contained 10 bases not matched to a gene. Per the germline V gene, CDR1 is SGHRS and CDR2 is YFSETQ. The CDR3 is 16 amino acids.